This T cell receptor beta chain was profiled in a study of long-term antiretroviral therapy in people with HIV. This was the immunoSEQ v3.0 assay at survey level. TCRdb's table, derived via immunoSEQ multiplex PCR, lists solely in-frame clones and lacks some. The sample yields some 14,000 clones, more than 60% seen once. The CDR3 covers 14 residues. The ends lost 3 bases at V and 4 bases at J; junction bases unmatched: 2. CDR1 MNHNS and CDR2 SASEGT come from the germline V gene. Sequences were derived from unsorted PBMCs, sampled 1.3 years before starting antiretroviral therapy. The gene calls are TRBV6-1 and TRBJ2-5; TRBD1 agrees at 10 bases. The TCR originated in a man in his forties with HIV. CDR3 sequence (DNA): TGTGCCAGCAGTGAGGGGACAGGGGTAGAGACCCAGTACTTC. Protein sequence: CASSEGTGVETQYF.